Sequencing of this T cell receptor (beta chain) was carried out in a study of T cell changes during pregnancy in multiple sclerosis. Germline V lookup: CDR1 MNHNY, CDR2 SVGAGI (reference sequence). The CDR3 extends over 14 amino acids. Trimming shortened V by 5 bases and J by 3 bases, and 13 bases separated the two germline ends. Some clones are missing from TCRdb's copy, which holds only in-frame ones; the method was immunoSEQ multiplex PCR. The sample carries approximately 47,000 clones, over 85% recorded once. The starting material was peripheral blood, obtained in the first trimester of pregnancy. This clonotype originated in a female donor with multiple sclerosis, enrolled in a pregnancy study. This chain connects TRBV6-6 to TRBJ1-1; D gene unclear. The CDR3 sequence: CASSRARGDTEAFF. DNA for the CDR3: TGTGCCAGCAGTCGCGCCCGCGGGGACACTGAAGCTTTCTTT.